A single sample gave rise to the 13 T cell receptor delta chains below, sequenced in a study of gamma-delta T cells after stem cell transplantation. TCRdb re-called clones from the RT-PCR reads using CATT. This sample carries around 3,000 delta-chain clones, approximately 1.5% of them seen once, and the ten largest clones take 30% to 40%. Source material: gamma-delta T cells. The receptors originated from a human donor. It is not recorded whose cells these are; they may come from a transplant donor.

In the case of this clone: Translating this DNA gives a protein that differs at residue 8 from the TCRdb one, which belongs to a much larger clone; a read error is likely, and the protein shown is this translation. The chain has TRDV2 and TRDJ1, with D perhaps TRDD2 (5 bases). Trimming took off 3 bases at V and 0 bases at J, with 16 bases between the two ends. The CDR3 totals 16 residues. Looked up from germline, CDR1 is GEAIGNYY and CDR2 is EKD. For the CDR3, the DNA is TGTGCCTGTGACCCCCTACTGAGGGAGTACACCGATAAACTCATCTTT. Residues: CACDPLLREYTDKLIF.

In its sample, this clone was seen a few times. The protein that TCRdb holds for this DNA derives from a much larger clone and differs from the translated DNA at residue 4, which likely indicates a read error; the protein shown here is translated from the DNA. J is TRDJ1 and V is TRDV2, with TRDD3 identical over 7 bases. Germline V gives CDR1 GEAIGNYY, CDR2 EKD. The CDR3 is 17 residues long. CDR3: CACATLGDRDYTDKLIF. CDR3 in DNA: TGTGCCTGTGCCACCCTCGGGGATAGGGACTACACCGATAAACTCATCTTT.

A word on this clone: The TCRdb record carries a much larger clone's protein, which differs from this DNA's translation at residue 14; a read error is the likely cause, and the protein listed here is the DNA translation. The J gene is TRDJ1, the V gene TRDV2, with TRDD3 matching over 9 bases. CDR1 is GEAIGNYY and CDR2 is EKD in the germline V gene. This CDR3 is built from 17 residues. The CDR3 spells CACDGLGDLLNTDRLIF. DNA for the CDR3: TGTGCCTGTGACGGACTGGGGGACCTTCTTAACACCGATAGACTCATCTTT.

This clone was recorded a few times. TCRdb pairs this DNA with a much larger clone's protein that differs at residue 6, likely a read error; the protein shown was translated from the DNA. The rearrangement joins TRDV2 to TRDJ1, with TRDD3 matching 7 bases. Trimming at V came to 0 bases and at J to 1 base, leaving 13 bases not matched to a gene. CDR3 size: 18 residues. CDR1 and CDR2 from the germline V gene are GEAIGNYY and EKD. CDR3 amino acids: CACDTMDRWGTRTDKLIF. The DNA for the CDR3 is TGTGCCTGTGACACCATGGACCGTTGGGGGACCCGCACCGATAAACTCATCTTT.

In the case of this clone: Translating this DNA gives a protein that differs at residue 3 from the TCRdb one, which belongs to a much larger clone; a read error is likely, and the protein shown is this translation. CDR3 sequence: CARDEVYSGRLTDKLIF. The CDR3 DNA follows: TGTGCCCGTGACGAAGTATATTCTGGGCGATTAACCGATAAACTCATCTTT. The chain recombines TRDV2 with TRDJ1; possible D gene TRDD3, 5 bases. The CDR3 is made up of 17 amino acids. Germline V CDR1 and CDR2: GEAIGNYY, EKD.

For this clone: TCRdb's protein for this DNA is that of a much larger clone and differs from the translation at residue 5, likely a read error; the protein shown is the DNA translation. V gene TRDV2 combines with J gene TRDJ3; 9 nucleotides agree with TRDD3. This CDR3 is built from 19 residues. Trimming removed 3 bases from V and 0 bases from J; junction bases left unmatched: 8. Per the germline V gene, CDR1 is GEAIGNYY and CDR2 is EKD. For the CDR3, the DNA is TGTGCCTGTGACGCATTACTGGGGGAAACCTCCTGGGACACCCGACAGATGTTTTTC. It is translated as CACDALLGETSWDTRQMFF.

A remark on this clone: TCRdb attributes to this sequence the protein of a much larger clone, which differs from the DNA translation at residue 13; a read error is likely, and the protein displayed is translated from the DNA. The rearrangement links TRDV2 to TRDJ1, with D maybe TRDD3 (5 bases). Germline values: CDR1 GEAIGNYY, CDR2 EKD. The CDR3 totals 15 residues. The CDR3 DNA reads as TGTGCCTGTGACACCGTTGGGGCGTACACCGATAAACCCATCTTT. It translates to CACDTVGAYTDKPIF.

In its sample, this clone was seen a few times. Distinct nucleotide sequences in the sample also encode this CDR3. In DNA form, the CDR3 reads TGTGCCTGTGATCCCCTACTGGGGGACCGGGATAAGCCCATCTTT. Translating it yields CACDPLLGDRDKPIF. V and J are TRDV2 and TRDJ1, with 9 bases that match TRDD3. The CDR3 consists of 15 residues. CDR1 is GEAIGNYY, CDR2 EKD, per germline. The trim removed 4 bases at V and 13 bases at J, leaving 18 bases unmatched.

In this sample, this clone is medium-sized (0.01 to 0.1%). A far larger clone is a single base away, which makes a read error likely. The chain couples TRDV2 to TRDJ1; TRDD3 matches at 9 bases. CDR1 is GEAIGNYY and CDR2 is EKD in the germline V gene. V shed 3 bases, J shed 0 bases, and the junction held 10 bases outside the gene matches. The CDR3 runs to 17 residues. The CDR3 spells CACDGLGDPLNTDKLIF. CDR3 in DNA: TGTGCCTGTGACGGACTGGGGGACCCTCTTAACACCGATAAACTCATCTTT.

As for this clone: For this DNA, TCRdb reports the protein of a much larger clone, which diverges at residue 18, most likely from a read error; the protein presented here is translated directly from the DNA. The rearrangement uses TRDV2 and TRDJ1; 10 positions match TRDD3. The CDR3 is 20 amino acids. The germline V gene has CDR1 GEAIGNYY and CDR2 EKD. CDR3 region: CACDTVYGGDTRGATDKPIF. The CDR3 nucleotides are TGTGCCTGTGACACGGTCTATGGGGGGGATACGCGGGGGGCCACCGATAAACCCATCTTT.

A remark on this clone: A read error is the likely source, as a far larger clone sits one nucleotide away. This same CDR3 is encoded by further DNA sequences in the sample. The chain joins TRDV2 to TRDJ1; 9 bases agree with TRDD3. CDR3 length: 16 amino acids. Germline V gene sequence: CDR1 GEAIGNYY, CDR2 EKD. The CDR3 here is CACDALGDRVGDKLIF. The DNA for the CDR3 is TGTGCCTGTGACGCCTTGGGGGATAGGGTTGGCGATAAACTCATCTTC.

This clone counts as medium-sized. With a far larger clone one base away, a read error is the likely cause. Other DNA sequences from this sample encode an identical CDR3 as well. The chain links TRDV2 to TRDJ3, with TRDD3 matching 8 bases. The germline CDR1 and CDR2 sequences are GEAIGNYY and EKD. This CDR3 region has 19 residues. The CDR3 DNA sequence: TGTGCCTGCGACACCGTAGGGGATACCAGCTCCTGGGACACCCGACAGATGTTTTTC. It specifies CACDTVGDTSSWDTRQMFF.

This clone was seen at least ten times. This likely stems from a read error, as it lies one base from a far larger clone. The identical CDR3 is also encoded by other nucleotide sequences in the sample. This chain connects TRDV2 to TRDJ3; D is perhaps TRDD3 (5 bases). The length of the CDR3 is 19 residues. CDR1 is GEAIGNYY, CDR2 EKD, per germline. The V end was cut by 0 bases, the J end by 0 bases, with 14 bases between. The CDR3 region has the DNA TGTGCCTGTGACACCGTAGGAGATACCAGCTCCTGGGACACCCGACAGATGTTTTTC. It translates to CACDTVGDTSSWDTRQMFF.